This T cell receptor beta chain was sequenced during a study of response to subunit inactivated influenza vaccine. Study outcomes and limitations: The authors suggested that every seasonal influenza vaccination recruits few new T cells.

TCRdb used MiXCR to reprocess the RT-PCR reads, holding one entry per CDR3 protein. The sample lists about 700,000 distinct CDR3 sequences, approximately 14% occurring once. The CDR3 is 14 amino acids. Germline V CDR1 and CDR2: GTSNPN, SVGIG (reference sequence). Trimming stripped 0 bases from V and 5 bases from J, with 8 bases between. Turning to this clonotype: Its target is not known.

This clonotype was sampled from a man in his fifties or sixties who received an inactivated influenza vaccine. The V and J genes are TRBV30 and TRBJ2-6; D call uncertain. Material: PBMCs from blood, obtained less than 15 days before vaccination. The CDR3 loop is CAWSVGSWANVLTF. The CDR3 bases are TGTGCCTGGAGTGTAGGGTCCTGGGCCAACGTCCTGACTTTC.